This T cell receptor (beta chain) was profiled in a study of OX40 agonist ivuxolimab in advanced cancers. Turning to the study itself: Ivuxolimab, an agonistic anti-OX40 (CD134) antibody, was given to patients. Patients in the trial were receiving intravenous ivuxolimab every 2 weeks, at doses of 0.01 to 10 mg/kg. Three patients responded partially, comprising one with hepatocellular carcinoma and two with cutaneous melanoma.

TCRdb keeps only in-frame clones here, not all; method: immunoSEQ multiplex PCR. The table has tens of thousands of clones, roughly 87% seen once. As to this clone: The target antigen is unknown.

The study, taken as a whole, reports: There was clonal expansion of CD4+ and CD8+ blood T cells by week 6 at 0.1 to 3.0 mg/kg.

The CDR3 runs 13 residues. Germline lookup yields CDR1 SGHVS and CDR2 FQNEAQ. V dropped 5 bases and J dropped 1 base, with 8 bases sitting between them. This material consisted of CD4+ or CD8+ T cells sorted from blood, taken in a trial of the OX40 agonist ivuxolimab. V is TRBV7-8 and J is TRBJ1-2; D remains ambiguous. The sequence came from an adult with an advanced solid tumor such as melanoma, head and neck, liver or kidney cancer. The CDR3 here is CASSPDGNYGYTF. CDR3 sequence (DNA): TGTGCCAGCAGCCCGGACGGTAACTATGGCTACACCTTC. The complete variable domain, with remaining parts taken from reference TRBV7-8 and TRBJ1-2, reads GAGVSQSPRYKVAKRGQDVALRCDPISGHVSLFWYQQALGQGPEFLTYFQNEAQLDKSGLPSDRFFAERPEGSVSTLKIQRTQQEDSAVYLCASSPDGNYGYTFGSGTRLTVV.